This T cell receptor (beta chain) is from a study of radiation and T cells in renal cell carcinoma. Here immunoSEQ multiplex PCR was the method, and the copy in TCRdb shows in-frame clones only, minus some. The table includes about 47,000 clones, 75% to 90% detected once. Overall study results and limits: Pretreatment tumor biopsies were lacking, so baseline clonotypes are unknown.

The CDR3 covers 16 residues. In germline, CDR1 is SNHLY, CDR2 FYNNEI. The V gene end was trimmed by 3 bases and the J gene end by 5 bases; junction bases not matched to a gene: 7. On this clone itself: Its specificity is not known.

Time point defined: blood 2 weeks post-SBRT. The sample's treatment: 15 Gy SBRT to primary tumor, nephrectomy 4 weeks later. The material sequenced was blood, taken from a patient whose treatment included radiotherapy and nephrectomy. The sequence was collected from a woman in her 70s with renal cell carcinoma. The rearrangement joins TRBV2 to TRBJ2-2; TRBD2 matches at 9 bases. The CDR3 reads CASSEGSGSPTGELFF. CDR3 in DNA: TGTGCCAGCAGTGAGGGTAGCGGGAGTCCTACCGGGGAGCTGTTTTTT.